Listed below are T cell receptor beta chains from one sample, sequenced in a study of early T cells in non-severe SARS-CoV-2 infection. TCRdb redid the calling of the 5' RACE reads with MiXCR, one entry per CDR3 protein. The sample carries about 53,000 distinct CDR3 sequences, roughly an eighth recorded once. The sequencing here drew on whole blood, taken at baseline. These receptors all stem from an adult who was a healthcare worker with PCR-confirmed SARS-CoV-2 infection or an uninfected control (not recorded which). Each CDR3 is given with its conserved first and last residue. The D gene is left open where the match is weak. Rows may omit the clone size; those that give it use once, few, many or a size class.

d_call: TRBD1
clone_size: few
j_call: TRBJ2-1
v_call: TRBV5-1
cdr3_nt: TGCGCCAGCAGCTCATCCGGGACAGGGGGCTCCAATGAGCAGTTCTTC
cdr3_aa: CASSSSGTGGSNEQFF

d_call: NA
clone_size: NA
j_call: TRBJ1-2
v_call: TRBV28
cdr3_nt: TGTGCCAGCAGCAGCATAGATGGCTACACCTTC
cdr3_aa: CASSSIDGYTF

d_call: TRBD2
clone_size: medium-sized
j_call: TRBJ2-3
v_call: TRBV11-2
cdr3_nt: TGTGCCAGCAGCCTACTGACTAGCGGGAGGAAGGATACGCAGTATTTT
cdr3_aa: CASSLLTSGRKDTQYF

d_call: TRBD2
clone_size: NA
j_call: TRBJ2-2
v_call: TRBV29-1
cdr3_nt: TGCAGCGTTGAGGGCCTACTAGCGGGAGGGCCCGGGGAGCTGTTTTTT
cdr3_aa: CSVEGLLAGGPGELFF

d_call: NA
clone_size: few
j_call: TRBJ2-5
v_call: TRBV11-2
cdr3_nt: TGTGCCAGCAGCTTAGGGAATCAAGAGACCCAGTACTTC
cdr3_aa: CASSLGNQETQYF

d_call: NA
clone_size: many
j_call: TRBJ2-5
v_call: TRBV6-6
cdr3_nt: TGTGCCAGCAGTTACTCCAGGCCGGAAGAGACCCAGTACTTC
cdr3_aa: CASSYSRPEETQYF

d_call: NA
clone_size: many
j_call: TRBJ2-2
v_call: TRBV20-1
cdr3_nt: TGCAGTGCAATTGGACTACTAAACACCGGGGAGCTGTTTTTT
cdr3_aa: CSAIGLLNTGELFF

d_call: TRBD2
clone_size: many
j_call: TRBJ2-1
v_call: TRBV12-3/TRBV12-4
cdr3_nt: TGTGCCAGCAGTTTACGACTAGCGGGGGGGTTCCTCTACAATGAGCAGTTCTTC
cdr3_aa: CASSLRLAGGFLYNEQFF

d_call: NA
clone_size: few
j_call: TRBJ2-7
v_call: TRBV7-8
cdr3_nt: TGTGCCAGCAGCTCCGTCGGAAAGCAGTACTTC
cdr3_aa: CASSSVGKQYF

d_call: NA
clone_size: few
j_call: TRBJ2-5
v_call: TRBV7-3
cdr3_nt: TGTGCCAGCAGCCCACGGCGGGGTCAAGAGACCCAGTACTTC
cdr3_aa: CASSPRRGQETQYF